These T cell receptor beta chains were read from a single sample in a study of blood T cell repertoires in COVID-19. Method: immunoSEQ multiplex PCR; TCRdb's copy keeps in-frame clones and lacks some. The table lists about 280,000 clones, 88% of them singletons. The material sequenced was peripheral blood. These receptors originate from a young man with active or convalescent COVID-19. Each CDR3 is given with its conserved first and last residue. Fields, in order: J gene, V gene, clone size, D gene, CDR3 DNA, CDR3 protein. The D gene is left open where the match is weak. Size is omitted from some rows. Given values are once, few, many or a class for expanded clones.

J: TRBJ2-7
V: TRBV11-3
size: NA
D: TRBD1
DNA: TGTGCCAGTCGGGACAGAGCCTACGAGCAGTACTTC
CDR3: CASRDRAYEQYF

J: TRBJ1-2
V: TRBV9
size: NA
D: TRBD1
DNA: TGTGCCAGCAGCACACTTGACAGGGGCTATGGCTACACCTTC
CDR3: CASSTLDRGYGYTF

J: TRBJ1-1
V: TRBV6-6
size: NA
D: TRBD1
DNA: TGTGCCAGCAGTAAGAGACAGGGTTCAGGCACTGAAGCTTTCTTT
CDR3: CASSKRQGSGTEAFF

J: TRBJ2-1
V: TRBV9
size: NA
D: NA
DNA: TGTGCCAGCAGCGTATCAGGCTACAGGGACAATGAGCAGTTCTTC
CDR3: CASSVSGYRDNEQFF

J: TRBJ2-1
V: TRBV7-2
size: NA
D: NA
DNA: TGTGCCAGCAGTTCCACAGGGTTCAATGAGCAGTTCTTC
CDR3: CASSSTGFNEQFF

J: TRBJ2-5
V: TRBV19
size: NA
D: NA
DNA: TGTGCCAGTAGGAAGGGGCAGAAAGAGACCCAGTACTTC
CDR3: CASRKGQKETQYF

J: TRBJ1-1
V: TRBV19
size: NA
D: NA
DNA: TGTGCCAGTAGTGACGCACAAGTTAGAAGGGGAGCTTTCTTT
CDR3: CASSDAQVRRGAFF

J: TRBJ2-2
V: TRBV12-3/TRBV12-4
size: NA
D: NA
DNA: TGTGCCAGCAGCAGGGGTGCCGGGGAGCTGTTTTTT
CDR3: CASSRGAGELFF

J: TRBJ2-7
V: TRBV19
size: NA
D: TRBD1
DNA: TGTGCCAGTAGTATAGGTGCAGGGGGAGTATACGAGCAGTACTTC
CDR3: CASSIGAGGVYEQYF

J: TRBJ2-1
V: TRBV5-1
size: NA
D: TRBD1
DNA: TGCGCCAGCAGCTTGGGTGGGACAGGGAACAATGAGCAGTTCTTC
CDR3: CASSLGGTGNNEQFF

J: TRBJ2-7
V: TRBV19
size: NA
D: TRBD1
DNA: TGTGCCAGTAGTGGCAGGGGGCGTGAGCAGTACTTC
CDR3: CASSGRGREQYF

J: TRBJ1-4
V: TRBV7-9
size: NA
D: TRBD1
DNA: TGTGGGGAGGGGGACAGGGAACTGTTTTTT
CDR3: CGEGDRELFF

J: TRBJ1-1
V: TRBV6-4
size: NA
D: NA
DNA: TGTGCCAGCAGTCTACAGGCTTTTTCTTCGGAAGCTTTCTTT
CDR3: CASSLQAFSSEAFF

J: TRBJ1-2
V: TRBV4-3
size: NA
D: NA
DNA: TGCGCCAGCAGCCAAGCCAGGATAGCTAACTATGGCTACACCTTC
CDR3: CASSQARIANYGYTF

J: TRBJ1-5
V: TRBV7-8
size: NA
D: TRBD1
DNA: TGTGCCAGCAGCTTGGGTCGGACAGGTAATAGCAATCAGCCCCAGCATTTT
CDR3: CASSLGRTGNSNQPQHF

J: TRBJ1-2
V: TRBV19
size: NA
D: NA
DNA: TGTGCCAGTAGGCCGGGGGGAAACAGCGACCCGGTGACCCGCTACACCTTC
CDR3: CASRPGGNSDPVTRYTF

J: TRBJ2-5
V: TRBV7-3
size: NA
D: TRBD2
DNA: TGTGCCAGCAGCCCCACTCCGGGAGGAGAGACCCAGTACTTC
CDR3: CASSPTPGGETQYF

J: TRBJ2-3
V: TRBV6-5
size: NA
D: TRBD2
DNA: TGTGCCAGCAGAGGGACTAGCGGGCGCACAGATACGCAGTATTTT
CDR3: CASRGTSGRTDTQYF

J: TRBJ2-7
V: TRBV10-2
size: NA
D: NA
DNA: TGCGCCATTGCAGGTACCATCTACGAGCAGTACTTC
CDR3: CAIAGTIYEQYF

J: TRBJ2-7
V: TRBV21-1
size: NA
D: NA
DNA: TGTGCCAACCCCCCCCTACAGGATCGCGAGCAGTACTTC
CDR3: CANPPLQDREQYF

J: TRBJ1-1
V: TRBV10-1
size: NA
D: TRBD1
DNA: TGCGCCAGCAGTGAGACAGGGGGCAACACTGAAGCTTTCTTT
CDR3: CASSETGGNTEAFF

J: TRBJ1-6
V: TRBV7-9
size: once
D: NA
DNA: TGTGCCAGCAGGCTAGTGCGGGGGCAAGGATCACCCCTCCACTTT
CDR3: CASRLVRGQGSPLHF

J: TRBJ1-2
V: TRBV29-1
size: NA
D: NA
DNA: TGCAGCGTGGACCAGGACACTGCTTCGGTTGGCTACACCTTC
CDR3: CSVDQDTASVGYTF

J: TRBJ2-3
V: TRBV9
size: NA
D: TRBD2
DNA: TGTGCCAGCAGCGTAGGGGGCGGGAGGCAAGATACGCAGTATTTT
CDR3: CASSVGGGRQDTQYF

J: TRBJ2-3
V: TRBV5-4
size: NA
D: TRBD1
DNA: TGTGCCAGCAGCCTGACAGGGGGCTACGGCACAGATACGCAGTATTTT
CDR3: CASSLTGGYGTDTQYF

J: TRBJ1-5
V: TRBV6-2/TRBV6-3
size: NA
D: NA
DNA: TGTGCCAGCAGTTCGGTTAGCAATCAGCCCCAGCATTTT
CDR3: CASSSVSNQPQHF

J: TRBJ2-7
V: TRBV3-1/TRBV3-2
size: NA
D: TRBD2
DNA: TGTGCCAGCAGCCTTAGCGGGGGGGATAGGGAGCAGTACTTC
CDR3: CASSLSGGDREQYF

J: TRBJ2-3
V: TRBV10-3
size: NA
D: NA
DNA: TGTGCCATCAGTGAGTCTCTTGGCACAGATACGCAGTATTTT
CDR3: CAISESLGTDTQYF

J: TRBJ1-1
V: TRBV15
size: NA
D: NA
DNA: TGTGCCACCAGCAGATCCGGGGGGACTGAAGCTTTCTTT
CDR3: CATSRSGGTEAFF

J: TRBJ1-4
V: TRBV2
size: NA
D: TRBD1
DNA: TGTGCCAGCAGTGAAGCGCGTTATACAGGGGTACCAACTAATGAAAAACTGTTTTTT
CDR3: CASSEARYTGVPTNEKLFF

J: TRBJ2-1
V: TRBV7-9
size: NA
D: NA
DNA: TGTGCCAGCAGCTTTAACCTAGCACAGTTCTTC
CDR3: CASSFNLAQFF

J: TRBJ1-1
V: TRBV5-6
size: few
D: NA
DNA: TGTGCCAGCAGCTTGGGAGTTAGGGGGAACACTGAAGCTTTCTTT
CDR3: CASSLGVRGNTEAFF

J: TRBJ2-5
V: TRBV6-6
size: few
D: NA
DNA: TGTGCCAGCAGAGAACGGGACTCCCGAGAGACCCAGTACTTC
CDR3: CASRERDSRETQYF

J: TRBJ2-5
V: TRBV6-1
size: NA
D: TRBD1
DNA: TGTGCCAGCAGTGAACGTACAGGGGCCTACCAAGAGACCCAGTACTTC
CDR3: CASSERTGAYQETQYF

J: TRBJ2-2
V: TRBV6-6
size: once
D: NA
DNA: TGTGCCAGCAGTCCCGGCCCAGCGGACAGTGCGACCGGGGAGCTGTTTTTT
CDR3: CASSPGPADSATGELFF

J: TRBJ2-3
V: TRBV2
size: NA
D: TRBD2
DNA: TGTGCCAGCAGACGACTAGCGGGGGGCACAGATACGCAGTATTTT
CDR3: CASRRLAGGTDTQYF

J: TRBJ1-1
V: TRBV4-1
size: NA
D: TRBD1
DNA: TGCGCCAGCAGCCAAGATACCGGGACAGGGGAGTATTCGATGAACACTGAAGCTTTCTTT
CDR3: CASSQDTGTGEYSMNTEAFF

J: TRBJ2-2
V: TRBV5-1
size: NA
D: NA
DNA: TGCGCCAGCAGCTTGTGGGGCAACGTCCGCACCGGGGAGCTGTTTTTT
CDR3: CASSLWGNVRTGELFF

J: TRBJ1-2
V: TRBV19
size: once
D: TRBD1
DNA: TGTGCCAGTAGTATCCGGGACAGGGGGCAGTTCTATGGCTACACCTTC
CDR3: CASSIRDRGQFYGYTF

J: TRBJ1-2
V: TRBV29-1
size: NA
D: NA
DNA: TGCAGCGTTGAAGATGAGGGGAGGTCGTATGGCTACACCTTC
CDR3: CSVEDEGRSYGYTF

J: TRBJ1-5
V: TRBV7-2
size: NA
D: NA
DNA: TGTGCCAGCAGCCGCGGGCGACAAAATCAGCCCCAGCATTTT
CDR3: CASSRGRQNQPQHF

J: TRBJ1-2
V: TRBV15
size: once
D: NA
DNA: TGTGCCACCAGCAGAGAACAGGCGATTAACTATGGCTACACCTTC
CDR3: CATSREQAINYGYTF

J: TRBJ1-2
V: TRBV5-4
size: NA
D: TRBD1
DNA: TGTGCCAGCAGCTCGGGACAGGTTGACTATGGCTACACCTTC
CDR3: CASSSGQVDYGYTF

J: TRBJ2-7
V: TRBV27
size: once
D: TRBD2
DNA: TGTGCCAGCAGTTCCGGGACTAGCGGGAGATACGAGCAGTACTTC
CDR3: CASSSGTSGRYEQYF

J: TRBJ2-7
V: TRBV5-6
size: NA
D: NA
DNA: TGTGCCAGCAGCCCCTCGACAGGATACTACGAGCAGTACTTC
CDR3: CASSPSTGYYEQYF

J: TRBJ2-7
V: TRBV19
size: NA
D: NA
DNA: TGTGCCAGTAGCGACAGTTCTCTCTCCTACGAGCAGTACTTC
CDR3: CASSDSSLSYEQYF

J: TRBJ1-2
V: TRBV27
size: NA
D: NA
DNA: TGTGCCAGCAGTAGCCTATCAGTGTCGGGTAACTATGGCTACACCTTC
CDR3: CASSSLSVSGNYGYTF

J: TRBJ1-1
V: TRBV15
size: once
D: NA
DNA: TGTGCCACCAGCAGACCCGGACAGACGATAGAAGATGAAGCTTTCTTT
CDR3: CATSRPGQTIEDEAFF

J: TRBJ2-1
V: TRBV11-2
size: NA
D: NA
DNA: TGTGCCAGCAGCTTGGAGGGGTACAATGAGCAGTTCTTC
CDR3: CASSLEGYNEQFF

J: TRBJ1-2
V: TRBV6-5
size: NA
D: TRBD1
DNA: TGTGCCAGCAGGTCCCCGACAGGGGGTGGATATGGCTACACCTTC
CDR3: CASRSPTGGGYGYTF

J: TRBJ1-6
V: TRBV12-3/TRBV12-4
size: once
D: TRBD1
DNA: TGTGCCAGCAGTTTATATCGACAGGGACTCCACTTT
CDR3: CASSLYRQGLHF

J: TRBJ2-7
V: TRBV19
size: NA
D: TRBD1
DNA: TGTGCCAGTAGTATAGGGCCGGGACAGGGACCCTACGAGCAGTACTTC
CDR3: CASSIGPGQGPYEQYF

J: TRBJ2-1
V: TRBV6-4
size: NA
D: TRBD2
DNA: TGTGCCAGCAGTCAAGAACTAGCGGGGGACTACAATGAGCAGTTCTTC
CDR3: CASSQELAGDYNEQFF

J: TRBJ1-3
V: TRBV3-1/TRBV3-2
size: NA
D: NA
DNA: TGTGCCAGCAGCCAAGATCCCGGCAGGGGCTTAGGAAACACCATATATTTT
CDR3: CASSQDPGRGLGNTIYF

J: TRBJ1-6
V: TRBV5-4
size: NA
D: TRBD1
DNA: TGTGCCAGCAGCTTGACATACAGGGGAGATTCACCCCTCCACTTT
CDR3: CASSLTYRGDSPLHF